Each of the 2 T cell receptor beta chains below was sequenced from the same sample in a study of OX40 agonist ivuxolimab in advanced cancers. Produced via immunoSEQ multiplex PCR; TCRdb's table is partial and in-frame only. The data show 26,000 or so clones, about four fifths seen once. The starting material was CD4+ or CD8+ T cells sorted from blood, obtained in a trial of the OX40 agonist ivuxolimab. The receptors were gathered from an adult with an advanced solid tumor such as melanoma, head and neck, liver or kidney cancer.

The chain employs TRBV13 and TRBJ2-5, with 10 bases lining up with TRBD1. The DNA end lines up better with TRBJ2-7; the J call may be wrong. The CDR3 has 15 amino acids. The germline V gene has CDR1 PRHDT and CDR2 FYEKMQ (reference sequence). In DNA, the CDR3 is TGTGCCAGCAGCCATCGACAGGGGGCGCAGGACGAGCAGTACTTC. This encodes CASSHRQGAQDEQYF.

This clone was observed once. The chain combines TRBV5-1 with TRBJ2-5; 7 bases match TRBD2. The ends lost 3 bases at V and 4 bases at J; junction bases unmatched: 18. The CDR3 runs to 18 residues. Per germline, CDR1 SGHRS and CDR2 YFSETQ. CDR3 amino acids: CASSSGTSGEMRIETQYF. The CDR3, as DNA: TGCGCCAGCAGCTCAGGTACCAGCGGGGAGATGAGGATAGAGACCCAGTACTTC.